One and the same sample provided the 11 T cell receptor beta chains below, sequenced in a study of cytomegalovirus exposure and HLA in healthy donors. 60 Vbeta and 13 Jbeta primers were used in PCR. Generated by immunoSEQ multiplex PCR, the TCRdb table keeps only in-frame clones and is missing some. The sample lists roughly 190,000 clones; approximately 65% were seen once. Sequenced sample: PBMCs. These receptor sequences come from a middle-aged man in good health and CMV-seronegative.

The V gene is TRBV19, the J gene TRBJ2-7, with 9 bases aligning to TRBD1. Germline V gene sequence: CDR1 LNHDA, CDR2 SQIVND (reference sequence). Losses at the gene ends were 4 bases for V and 4 bases for J; bases not matched to a gene: 8. The CDR3 loop spans 15 amino acids. Written as DNA, the CDR3 is TGTGCCAGTAGTAGGCCCGGGACAGGGCCGTACGAGCAGTACTTC. Its translation is CASSRPGTGPYEQYF.

This chain links TRBV30 with TRBJ1-2; 7 positions agree with TRBD1. Germline CDR1 is GTSNPN and CDR2 is SVGIG (reference sequence). V lost 4 bases and J lost 5; bases outside the gene matches: 7. There are 13 residues in the CDR3. CDR3 region: CAWKQGDLYGYTF. DNA for the CDR3: TGTGCCTGGAAGCAGGGGGATTTGTATGGCTACACCTTC.

V is TRBV6-5 and J is TRBJ2-7; D perhaps matches TRBD1 (5 bases). The CDR3 is 14 residues long. Deletions cut 0 bases from V and 2 bases from J, with 8 bases between. The germline gives CDR1 MNHEY, CDR2 SVGAGI. CDR3 nucleotides: TGTGCCAGCAGTTACTCGAGACAGACCTACGAGCAGTACTTC. This translates into CASSYSRQTYEQYF.

The DNA of the CDR3 is TGTGCCAGCAGTTTTCTAACCTCTGGGGCCAACGTCCTGACTTTC. Protein sequence: CASSFLTSGANVLTF. The gene calls are TRBV28 and TRBJ2-6; D gene uncertain. This CDR3 is built from 15 residues. Germline V gene data show CDR1 as MDHEN and CDR2 as SYDVKM. V dropped 3 bases and J dropped 0 bases, with 6 bases sitting between them.

This clone was seen only a few times. The rearrangement joins TRBV29-1 to TRBJ2-5; perhaps TRBD2 as D (5 bases). Trimming took off 7 bases at V and 2 bases at J, with 8 bases between the two ends. The CDR3 contains 11 residues. CDR1 is SQVTM, CDR2 ANQGSEA, per germline. The CDR3 DNA reads TGCAGCGAGAGGGTACAAGAGACCCAGTACTTC. It is translated as CSERVQETQYF.

The chain couples TRBV5-1 to TRBJ2-3; 7 bases fit TRBD2. CDR3 length equals 16 residues. With V trimmed by 3 bases and J by 2 bases, 9 bases remained unmatched. The germline CDR1 and CDR2 sequences are SGHRS and YFSETQ. CDR3 residues: CASSWEGMTATDTQYF. The CDR3, as DNA: TGCGCCAGCAGCTGGGAGGGTATGACCGCCACAGATACGCAGTATTTT.

This clone was observed a handful of times. The rearrangement joins TRBV7-3 to TRBJ2-3; a possible D gene is TRBD2 (5 bases). The CDR3 is made up of 14 amino acids. CDR1 is SGHTA and CDR2 is FQGTGA in the germline V gene. Trimming removed 4 bases at V and 2 bases at J, with 10 bases between. In DNA form, the CDR3 reads TGTGCCAGCAGCTCCAGCGGAGACACAGATACGCAGTATTTT. Translated: CASSSSGDTDTQYF.

The chain recombines TRBV7-8 with TRBJ1-4; 8 bases align to TRBD1. Per germline, CDR1 SGHVS and CDR2 FQNEAQ. This CDR3 has 13 amino acids. V lost 5 bases to trimming and J lost 7 bases; unmatched junction nucleotides: 3. The CDR3 reads CASSQGQGEKLFF. CDR3 sequence (DNA): TGTGCCAGCAGCCAAGGACAGGGTGAAAAACTGTTTTTT.

The genes are TRBV29-1 and TRBJ2-7; D is perhaps TRBD2 (6 bases). The CDR3 spans 13 residues. The V end lost 7 bases, the J end lost 4 bases, and 17 bases lay between the germline ends. The germline gives CDR1 SQVTM, CDR2 ANQGSEA. Here the CDR3 DNA reads TGCAGCGCCGTGCCCTTAGGGAGGTACGAGCAGTACTTC. It translates to CSAVPLGRYEQYF.

The chain links TRBV7-3 to TRBJ2-5, with 9 bases matching TRBD1. The J call may be mistaken, given a closer DNA end match to TRBJ2-7. Germline CDR1 is SGHTA and CDR2 is FQGTGA. This CDR3 contains 15 residues. The CDR3 reads CASSPTGGSIHEQYF. CDR3 bases: TGTGCCAGCAGCCCAACAGGGGGCAGCATCCACGAGCAGTACTTC.

The rearrangement links TRBV5-6 to TRBJ1-1; D call uncertain. Germline V gene data show CDR1 as SGHDT and CDR2 as YYEEEE. V lost 2 bases and J lost 4, with 27 bases in between. The CDR3 has 19 residues. CDR3 sequence (DNA): TGTGCCAGCAGCTTTATGATTCGCGACACCGAACGTGGTGGCACTGAAGCTTTCTTT. It encodes CASSFMIRDTERGGTEAFF.